This T cell receptor beta chain was retrieved from a study of blood T cell repertoires in COVID-19. V was pared by 3 bases and J by 8 bases, with 10 bases of the junction left unmatched. Germline CDR1 SEHNR, CDR2 FQNEAQ (reference sequence). CDR3 size: 15 residues. TCRdb's table, derived via immunoSEQ multiplex PCR, lists solely in-frame clones and lacks some. The sample includes about 62,000 clones, approximately 86% of them seen just once. The chain combines TRBV7-9 with TRBJ2-3; 8 positions agree with TRBD1. Material for sequencing was peripheral blood. This receptor was taken from a man aged 65 to 85 with acute or convalescent COVID-19. In nucleotides, the CDR3 is TGTGCCAGCAGCTTGCACGACAGGGGAAAAGTTACGCAGTATTTT. Translation gives CASSLHDRGKVTQYF.